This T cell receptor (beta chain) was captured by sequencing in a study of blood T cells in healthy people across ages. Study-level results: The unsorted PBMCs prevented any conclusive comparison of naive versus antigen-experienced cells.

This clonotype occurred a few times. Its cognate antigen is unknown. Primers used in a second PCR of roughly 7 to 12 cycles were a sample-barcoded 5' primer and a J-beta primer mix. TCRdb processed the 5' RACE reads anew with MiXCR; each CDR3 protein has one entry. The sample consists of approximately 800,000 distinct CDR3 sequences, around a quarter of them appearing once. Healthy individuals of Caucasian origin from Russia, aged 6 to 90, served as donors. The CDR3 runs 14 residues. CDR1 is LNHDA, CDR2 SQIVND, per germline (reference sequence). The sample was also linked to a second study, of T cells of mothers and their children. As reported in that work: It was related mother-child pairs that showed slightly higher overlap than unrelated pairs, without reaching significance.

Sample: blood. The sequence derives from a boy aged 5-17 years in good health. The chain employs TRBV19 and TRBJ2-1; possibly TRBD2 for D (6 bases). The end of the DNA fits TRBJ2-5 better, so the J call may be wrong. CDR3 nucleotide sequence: TGTGCCAGTAGTATGGCGGGGTTTAAAGAGACCCAGTACTTC. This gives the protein CASSMAGFKETQYF.